The T cell receptor beta chain under discussion was sequenced for a study of spatial heterogeneity in lung cancer. Study results and limitations: It was found that expanded intratumoral alpha and beta TCR counts tracked tumor mutation counts. Beta chains had 13% to 15% coverage of tumor T cells, and alpha chains had roughly 7%.

Time point described: sample taken at primary tumor resection. The CDR3 is made up of 17 amino acids. V lost 3 bases and J lost 0; bases outside the gene matches: 8. Concerning this clonotype: Its antigen remains unidentified. Within a library made for alpha chains, this beta chain is off target, and its count is uninformative.

One entry per CDR3 protein, called by TCRdb with MiXCR from the 5' RACE reads. The table shows around 15,000 distinct CDR3 sequences, with roughly 7.1% occurring only once. The specimen was lung tumor tissue, collected at surgery. This clonotype was obtained from a female donor with early-stage non-small cell lung cancer. This rearrangement joins TRBV12-3 or TRBV12-4 to TRBJ1-5, with 7 bases that match TRBD1. DNA of the CDR3: TGTGCCAGCAGTTTCGCCCCGGACAGGTATAGCAATCAGCCCCAGCATTTT. Amino acids: CASSFAPDRYSNQPQHF.